The 7 T cell receptor beta chains presented below share a single source sample, sequenced in a study of human T cells and chemical hapten exposure. The sample's time point: patch test 1, 2 weeks after DPC sensitization. The treatment: therapeutic diphenylcyclopropenone sensitization with weekly scalp DPC. Using its own MiXCR run on the RACE reads, TCRdb lists one record per CDR3 protein. The profile shows just under 350,000 distinct CDR3 sequences, 6% to 8.5% of them singletons. Sequencing was performed on whole blood, taken in connection with sensitization to the hapten diphenylcyclopropenone (DPC). The source is a woman under 30 with alopecia areata. Some clones in this sample may be carry-over from other donors' samples.

This clonotype has only a few counts. The gene calls are TRBV20-1 and TRBJ2-7; 12 bases line up with TRBD2. The germline CDR1 and CDR2 sequences are DFQATT and SNEGSKA (reference sequence). The CDR3 sequence is 14 residues long. V shed 5 bases and J 5 bases; nucleotides not matched to a gene: 7. The CDR3 is CSADRLAGEDEQYF. CDR3 coding DNA: TGCAGTGCTGACCGACTAGCGGGGGAGGACGAGCAGTACTTC.

This clonotype was seen a handful of times. The chain has TRBV2 and TRBJ2-2, with 7 bases lining up with TRBD1. This CDR3 spans 15 amino acids. Trimming at V came to 7 bases and at J to 0 bases, leaving 5 bases not matched to a gene. Germline CDR1 and CDR2: SNHLY and FYNNEI. As DNA, the CDR3 is TGTGCCAGCACCCCCGGGACAGCGAACACCGGGGAGCTGTTTTTT. Amino acid sequence: CASTPGTANTGELFF.

This clonotype was seen a handful of times. The chain is built from TRBV6-2 or TRBV6-3 and TRBJ1-2; no reliable D call. The CDR3 covers 14 residues. Germline loops: CDR1 MNHEY, CDR2 SVGEGT. V shed 6 bases and J shed 2 bases, with 13 bases lying between them. CDR3 amino acids: CASSPLGINYGYTF. DNA of the CDR3: TGTGCCAGCAGCCCATTGGGGATCAACTATGGCTACACCTTC.

This clonotype occurred many times. CDR3 residues: CASSLRAGGTGYTF. In nucleotides, the CDR3 is TGTGCCAGCAGCCTACGCGCAGGGGGCACTGGCTACACCTTC. The chain joins TRBV14 to TRBJ1-2, with 8 bases lining up with TRBD1. After removal of 4 bases from V and 7 bases from J, the junction contained 8 bases not matched to a gene. The CDR3 spans 14 residues. Germline V CDR1 and CDR2: SGHDN, FVKESK.

This clonotype showed up many times. CDR3 protein: CASSQGEYNEQFF. The CDR3 DNA is TGTGCCAGCAGCCAGGGGGAATACAATGAGCAGTTCTTC. This chain uses TRBV6-2 or TRBV6-3 with TRBJ2-1, with 7 bases lining up with TRBD1. The V segment lost 6 bases and the J segment 4 bases; nucleotides outside the gene matches: 3. Germline-derived CDR1 and CDR2 are MNHEY and SVGEGT. This CDR3 has 13 amino acids.

As for this clonotype: A much bigger clone sits one base away, suggesting this may be a read error. The V and J genes are TRBV7-2 and TRBJ1-1; 7 positions agree with TRBD1. From germline, CDR1 is SGHTA and CDR2 FQGNSA. J was trimmed by 3 bases and V by 3 bases; bases with no gene match: 4. This CDR3 region has 14 residues. The CDR3: CASSLGQIDTEAFF. The CDR3 coding sequence is TGTGCCAGCAGCTTGGGACAGATAGACACTGAAGCTTTCTTT.

In this sample, this clonotype turned up many times. This chain links TRBV7-3 with TRBJ2-5; 16 bases agree with TRBD2. The CDR3 length is 19 residues. CDR1 and CDR2 from the germline V gene are SGHTA and FQGTGA. V was clipped by 5 bases and J by 3 bases; unmatched bases: 12. Here the CDR3 DNA reads TGTGCCAGCAGCCCACATTCCGGGACTAGCGGGGGGGACGAAGAGACCCAGTACTTC. It encodes CASSPHSGTSGGDEETQYF.